This TCR beta chain was captured in a study of T cells after yellow fever vaccination. Findings and caveats of the study: There was a small share of clonotypes that showed up in both the CD4 and CD8 compartments. The booster response re-showed most primary clones: around 96% CD4, around 87% CD8.

A universal primer site and UMIs were added as TCR cDNA was made by 5'RACE template switching. TCRdb reanalysed the 5' RACE reads using MiXCR and keeps one entry per CDR3 protein. The top ten hold about 3% of the sample, which has hundreds of thousands of distinct CDR3 sequences, 9.5% to 15% seen once. This clonotype was picked up a small number of times. Its specificity is unknown. Trimming took 3 bases from V and 0 from J, leaving 11 bases between them. This CDR3 region has 15 residues. Germline V gene lookup returns CDR1 LGHDT and CDR2 YNNKEL (reference sequence). The chain is built from TRBV3-1 and TRBJ2-5; D is perhaps TRBD1 (6 bases). The specimen comprised CD4+ T cells sorted from PBMCs, sampled 15 days after the yellow fever booster vaccination. This receptor was taken from a man between 18 and 29 years old who received the YFV17D yellow fever vaccine. The CDR3 here is CASSQIGQYQETQYF. For the CDR3, the DNA is TGTGCCAGCAGCCAGATCGGACAGTACCAAGAGACCCAGTACTTC.